These 30 T cell receptor beta chains came from one sample sequenced in a study of spatial heterogeneity in lung cancer. Regarding time point: blood at routine non-recurrence follow-up after resection. Unsorted whole RNA from tumor, nontumor lung or frozen PBMC underwent sequencing. TCRdb re-derived calls from the 5' RACE reads in MiXCR, one entry per CDR3 protein. Here the sample spans around 47,000 distinct CDR3 sequences, roughly 7.4% being singletons. The sample consisted of PBMCs, taken at follow-up. Receptors were obtained from a female donor with early-stage non-small cell lung cancer.

This clonotype was observed at least ten times. The chain recombines TRBV7-2 with TRBJ1-1; 9 nucleotides agree with TRBD1. This CDR3 has 15 residues. CDR1 is SGHTA and CDR2 is FQGNSA in the germline V gene. With 5 bases clipped from V and 0 bases from J, the junction kept 4 bases outside the gene matches. This CDR3 is CASSPWTGVNTEAFF. The CDR3 nucleotides are TGTGCCAGCAGCCCCTGGACAGGGGTGAACACTGAAGCTTTCTTT.

This chain uses TRBV4-1 with TRBJ2-5; D may be TRBD1 or TRBD2 (5 bases each). The CDR3 loop spans 15 amino acids. V gave up 0 bases and J gave up 0 bases, with 8 bases separating them. The germline V gene has CDR1 MGHRA and CDR2 YSYEKL. The CDR3 spells CASSQDGTDQETQYF. The CDR3 region has the DNA TGCGCCAGCAGCCAAGATGGGACCGACCAAGAGACCCAGTACTTC.

The chain couples TRBV6-2 or TRBV6-3 to TRBJ2-2; TRBD1 or TRBD2 may be the D gene (5 bases each). In germline, CDR1 is MNHEY, CDR2 SVGEGT. The CDR3 is 19 residues long. The ends were cut back, 7 bases at V and 0 bases at J, with 24 bases in the middle. DNA for the CDR3: TGTGCCAGCAACCCCCTAGGGACGCCCGGAAGTGCGAACACCGGGGAGCTGTTTTTT. This codes for CASNPLGTPGSANTGELFF.

This clonotype was found a few times. The rearrangement joins TRBV5-1 to TRBJ2-7; D remains unclear. V lost 2 bases, J lost 4 bases, and 10 bases lay in between. CDR1 and CDR2 (germline): SGHRS, YFSETQ. The CDR3 covers 13 residues. As DNA, the CDR3 is TGCGCCAGCAGCTTAAGGAGAGAGTACGAGCAGTACTTC. Protein product: CASSLRREYEQYF.

This clonotype has a count of ten or more. The chain recombines TRBV4-1 with TRBJ1-4; D is perhaps TRBD1 (5 bases). With 0 bases removed from V and 6 bases from J, the gap between germline ends came to 11 bases. Germline V lookup: CDR1 MGHRA, CDR2 YSYEKL. This CDR3 spans 15 amino acids. CDR3 in DNA: TGCGCCAGCAGCCAAGAGCGGGGACCCGATGAAAAACTGTTTTTT. It yields the protein CASSQERGPDEKLFF.

This clonotype has just a few counts. The V gene is TRBV12-3 or TRBV12-4, the J gene TRBJ1-2; a possible D gene is TRBD1 (6 bases). The V end lost 3 bases, the J end lost 7 bases, and 18 bases lay between the germline ends. The CDR3 is 15 residues long. The CDR3 DNA follows: TGTGCCAGCAGTTTCTCTTTCCAGGGGTCTGCTGGCTACACCTTC. Translated, it gives CASSFSFQGSAGYTF.

The table lists this clonotype with many counts. The rearrangement uses TRBV20-1 and TRBJ2-3; D is perhaps TRBD2 (5 bases). Germline V lookup: CDR1 DFQATT, CDR2 SNEGSKA (reference sequence). This CDR3 is 15 amino acids long. V lost 0 bases to trimming and J lost 2 bases, with 12 bases between them. The CDR3: CSARDSGVPTDTQYF. CDR3 nucleotide sequence: TGCAGTGCTAGAGATTCCGGGGTACCCACAGATACGCAGTATTTT.

Ten or more counts support this clonotype. In DNA form, the CDR3 reads TGTGCCAGCAGTTACGGGAGAGGCTACACTGAAGCTTTCTTT. It codes for CASSYGRGYTEAFF. The chain has TRBV6-2 or TRBV6-3 and TRBJ1-1; no reliable D call. The V end lost 2 bases, the J end lost 3 bases, and 10 bases lay between the germline ends. The CDR3 length is 14 residues. Germline assignment: CDR1 MNHEY and CDR2 SVGEGT.

This clonotype was seen more than once but under ten times. The chain recombines TRBV6-5 with TRBJ2-3, with D possibly being TRBD2 (6 bases). Germline CDR1 MNHEY, CDR2 SVGAGI. The CDR3 extends over 14 amino acids. With 6 bases removed from V and 4 bases from J, the gap between germline ends came to 14 bases. The CDR3, as DNA: TGTGCCAGCAGCCTCTCCCGACTAGCAGATACGCAGTATTTT. It codes for CASSLSRLADTQYF.

Note on this clonotype: Germline and junction disagree at one end, which may indicate a read error. The V gene is TRBV6-1, the J gene TRBJ2-1; 9 bases are shared with TRBD2. Looked up from germline, CDR1 is MNHNS and CDR2 is SASEGT. There are 10 residues in the CDR3. CDR3 nucleotides: TGTGCCAGCAGTGGACTAGCGGCCGTCTTC. Amino acid sequence: CASSGLAAVF.

The chain recombines TRBV7-3 with TRBJ2-1, with 8 bases lining up with TRBD1. Germline CDR1 reads SGHTA; CDR2 reads FQGTGA. This CDR3 is built from 15 residues. J was trimmed by 2 bases and V by 5 bases; bases with no gene match: 5. The CDR3: CASSRQGSPYNEQFF. Written as DNA, the CDR3 is TGTGCCAGCAGCCGACAGGGGTCTCCCTACAATGAGCAGTTCTTC.

With respect to this clonotype: An end of the junction does not agree with germline; a read error may underlie this. V gene TRBV7-7 combines with J gene TRBJ1-1; D is uncertain. CDR3 length: 16 residues. Per the germline V gene, CDR1 is SSHAT and CDR2 is FNYEAQ (reference sequence). The CDR3 region is CASSPWALSMNTEAFF. The CDR3 coding sequence is TGTGCTAGCAGCCCCTGGGCCCTTTCCATGAACACTGAAGCTTTCTTT.

J is TRBJ1-3 and V is TRBV7-2; D is possibly TRBD1 (6 bases). The V gene lost 8 bases and the J gene lost 0 bases, with 14 bases spanning the gap. The CDR3 runs to 15 residues. Germline V gene data show CDR1 as SGHTA and CDR2 as FQGNSA. Written as DNA, the CDR3 is TGTGCCAGCCTGGCGGGGGGGCTCTCTGGAAACACCATATATTTT. It codes for CASLAGGLSGNTIYF.

This clonotype came up a few times. V is TRBV20-1 and J is TRBJ2-2; TRBD2 matches at 7 bases. This CDR3 region has 13 residues. The V gene end was trimmed by 0 bases and the J gene end by 6 bases; junction bases not matched to a gene: 1. Germline lookup yields CDR1 DFQATT and CDR2 SNEGSKA (reference sequence). CDR3 bases: TGCAGTGCTAGAGATCGGGGGGCCGGGGAGCTGTTTTTT. Protein sequence: CSARDRGAGELFF.

This clonotype was picked up a small number of times. The CDR3 reads CASSPDSPKAAFF. The CDR3 DNA reads TGTGCCAGCTCACCCGACAGCCCAAAGGCAGCTTTCTTT. The rearrangement links TRBV18 to TRBJ1-1, with a weak D call TRBD1 (5 bases). The CDR3 loop spans 13 amino acids. Deletions cut 3 bases from V and 10 bases from J, with 15 bases between. Germline V lookup: CDR1 KGHSH, CDR2 LQKENI.

The chain uses TRBV5-5 and TRBJ1-1, with TRBD1 as a possible D gene (6 bases). Germline CDR1 reads SGHKS; CDR2 reads YYEKEE (reference sequence). Trimming removed 4 bases from V and 11 bases from J, with 18 bases in between. CDR3 length: 13 residues. Here the CDR3 DNA reads TGTGCCAGCAGCCAGGACAGTGAGCTGCGGGCTTTCTTT. This sequence encodes CASSQDSELRAFF. The entire variable domain, with the rest obtained from reference TRBV5-5 and TRBJ1-1, is as follows: DAGVTQSPTHLIKTRGQQVTLRCSPISGHKSVSWYQQVLGQGPQFIFQYYEKEERGRGNFPDRFSARQFPNYSSELNVNALLLGDSALYLCASSQDSELRAFFGQGTRLTVV.

In this sample, this clonotype turned up many times. The chain employs TRBV7-2 and TRBJ2-5, with D maybe TRBD2 (5 bases). The V gene's germline CDR1 is SGHTA and CDR2 FQGNSA. This CDR3 has 14 residues. The V end was cut by 0 bases, the J end by 2 bases, with 7 bases between. CDR3 amino acids: CASSLAAGQETQYF. CDR3 coding DNA: TGTGCCAGCAGCTTAGCGGCGGGTCAAGAGACCCAGTACTTC.

On this clonotype: A much larger clone differs from this one at a single base, so this may be a read error. V usage is TRBV9 and J usage is TRBJ2-5; unclear D gene. The germline CDR1 and CDR2 sequences are SGDLS and YYNGEE. The CDR3 covers 13 residues. In DNA, the CDR3 is TGTGTCAGCAGCGTAGGCAGCCAAGAGACCCAGTACTTC. Protein sequence: CVSSVGSQETQYF.

The chain combines TRBV6-2 or TRBV6-3 with TRBJ1-1; no clear D gene. The CDR3 runs 14 residues. Germline-derived CDR1 and CDR2 are MNHEY and SVGEGT. Between the trimmed V and J ends, which lost 2 bases and 2 bases, there was a span of 9 bases. CDR3 coding DNA: TGTGCCAGCAGTTACCGGTTGATAAACACTGAAGCTTTCTTT. Translated, it gives CASSYRLINTEAFF.

The J gene is TRBJ1-5, the V gene TRBV24-1, with D uncertain. CDR3 length: 13 amino acids. The V and J ends lost 5 bases and 7 bases respectively, with 11 bases between them. In germline, CDR1 is KGHDR, CDR2 SFDVKD. The CDR3 region is CATSGGVWQPQHF. For the CDR3, the DNA is TGTGCCACCAGTGGTGGGGTTTGGCAGCCCCAGCATTTT.

V usage is TRBV20-1 and J usage is TRBJ2-3; 8 bases agree with TRBD2. V was clipped by 6 bases and J by 3 bases; unmatched bases: 8. CDR3 size: 14 residues. Germline V lookup: CDR1 DFQATT, CDR2 SNEGSKA (reference sequence). The CDR3 nucleotides read TGCAGTGCCCCCCAGCGGGGGAGGACAGATACGCAGTATTTT. Protein product: CSAPQRGRTDTQYF.

The J gene is TRBJ1-1, the V gene TRBV14; possibly TRBD1 for D (5 bases). V dropped 4 bases and J dropped 4 bases, with 16 bases sitting between them. CDR3 size: 15 residues. Germline CDR1 is SGHDN and CDR2 is FVKESK. CDR3 region: CASSPMGEVGTEAFF. The CDR3 nucleotides read TGTGCCAGCAGCCCGATGGGGGAGGTTGGCACTGAAGCTTTCTTT.

This clonotype was observed at least ten times. The V gene is TRBV4-1, the J gene TRBJ2-3; TRBD2 matches at 7 bases. This CDR3 is 17 amino acids long. Germline V gene lookup returns CDR1 MGHRA and CDR2 YSYEKL. V trimming: 4 bases; J trimming: 1 base; junction bases outside the gene matches: 11. The CDR3: CASSLPTFAGGTDTQYF. CDR3 bases: TGCGCCAGCAGCCTCCCAACGTTTGCGGGGGGCACAGATACGCAGTATTTT.

This clonotype was detected a few times. This rearrangement joins TRBV10-3 to TRBJ1-3; weak D call: TRBD1 (5 bases). Trimming removed 10 bases from V and 5 bases from J, with 21 bases in between. Per germline, CDR1 ENHRY and CDR2 SYGVKD. CDR3 length equals 15 residues. The CDR3 DNA reads TGTGCCACAGTCCCTCCGGGGGAAGAACGAAACACCATATATTTT. It encodes CATVPPGEERNTIYF.

The V gene is TRBV28, the J gene TRBJ2-4; TRBD1 is a possible D gene (5 bases). The germline CDR1 and CDR2 sequences are MDHEN and SYDVKM. Deletions cut 5 bases from V and 2 bases from J, with 10 bases between. This CDR3 spans 14 amino acids. For the CDR3, the DNA is TGTGCCAGCAGTACAAGACAGTCCAAAAACATTCAGTACTTC. This encodes CASSTRQSKNIQYF.

This clonotype was counted many times. The chain recombines TRBV5-1 with TRBJ2-1; tentatively, D is TRBD1 (5 bases). This CDR3 comprises 15 residues. Per germline, CDR1 SGHRS and CDR2 YFSETQ. V dropped 0 bases and J dropped 0 bases, with 7 bases sitting between them. This chain's CDR3 is CASSLVQASYNEQFF. The CDR3 coding sequence is TGCGCCAGCAGCTTGGTACAGGCCTCCTACAATGAGCAGTTCTTC.

This clonotype has at least ten counts. The rearrangement joins TRBV7-2 to TRBJ2-7; no clear D. The germline gives CDR1 SGHTA, CDR2 FQGNSA. The CDR3 is made up of 14 amino acids. Trimming pared 1 base from V and 5 bases from J, leaving 12 bases between. This CDR3 is CASSLVLASNEQYF. Written as DNA, the CDR3 is TGTGCCAGCAGCTTAGTCTTAGCATCGAACGAGCAGTACTTC.

This clonotype was observed many times. The rearrangement links TRBV3-1 to TRBJ2-1; no firm D call. There are 13 residues in the CDR3. CDR1 and CDR2 from the germline V gene are LGHDT and YNNKEL (reference sequence). Trimming left V 4 bases short and J 8 bases short, with 12 bases between. CDR3 residues: CASSPRPLYEQFF. The CDR3 nucleotides are TGTGCCAGCAGCCCCCGCCCCTTGTATGAGCAGTTCTTC.

This clonotype was counted many times. The genes are TRBV11-2 and TRBJ2-3; D gene unclear. V was pared by 1 base and J by 4 bases, with 6 bases between. CDR1 and CDR2 from the germline V gene are SGHAT and FQNNGV. This CDR3 comprises 13 residues. CDR3 region: CASSLAGADTQYF. The CDR3 nucleotides are TGTGCCAGCAGCTTAGCGGGCGCAGATACGCAGTATTTT.

This clonotype has only a few counts. This chain links TRBV5-4 with TRBJ1-2; D is perhaps TRBD1 (6 bases). The germline CDR1 and CDR2 sequences are SGHNT and YYREEE (reference sequence). This CDR3 region has 13 residues. V was pared by 4 bases and J by 8 bases, with 15 bases between. This CDR3 is CASSVGDKIGYTF. Written as DNA, the CDR3 is TGTGCCAGCAGCGTCGGGGACAAGATAGGCTACACCTTC. Combining the CDR3 with reference TRBV5-4 and TRBJ1-2 gives the whole variable domain ETGVTQSPTHLIKTRGQQVTLRCSSQSGHNTVSWYQQALGQGPQFIFQYYREEENGRGNFPPRFSGLQFPNYSSELNVNALELDDSALYLCASSVGDKIGYTFGSGTRLTVV.